The clone carrying this T cell receptor beta chain has only a few counts. The target antigen is unknown. TCRdb analysed the RT-PCR reads with MiXCR anew, one entry per CDR3 protein. The profile shows hundreds of thousands of distinct CDR3 sequences, less than 8% of them singletons. The data derive from a study of response to subunit inactivated influenza vaccine. The CDR3 runs to 15 residues. The trim removed 6 bases at V and 3 bases at J, leaving 11 bases unmatched. Germline V lookup: CDR1 SGHAT, CDR2 FQNNGV. Study-level findings and limits: Authors suggested seasonal influenza vaccinations each recruit few new T cells.

The origin of this receptor is a man between 50 and 70 years old who received an inactivated influenza vaccine. This specimen consisted of PBMCs from blood, obtained approximately 25 months after vaccination. This chain connects TRBV11-2 to TRBJ2-7; 7 positions agree with TRBD1. CDR3 coding DNA: TGTGCCAGCAGACGCCTCCGGGACAGAGTCTACGAGCAGTACTTC. This translates into CASRRLRDRVYEQYF.